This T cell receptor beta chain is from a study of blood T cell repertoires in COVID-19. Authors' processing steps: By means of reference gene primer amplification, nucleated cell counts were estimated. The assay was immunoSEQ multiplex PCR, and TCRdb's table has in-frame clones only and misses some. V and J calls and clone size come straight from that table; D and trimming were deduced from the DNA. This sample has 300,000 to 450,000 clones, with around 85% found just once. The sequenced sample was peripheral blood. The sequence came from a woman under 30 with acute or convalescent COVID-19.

The CDR3 loop is CASSQDRTGRSPLHF. CDR3 bases: TGTGCCAGCAGCCAGGACCGGACAGGGCGTTCACCCCTCCACTTT. The rearrangement uses TRBV3-1 (or the pseudogene TRBV3-2) and TRBJ1-6, with 8 bases aligning to TRBD1. Per the germline V gene, CDR1 is LGHDT and CDR2 is YNNKEL (reference sequence). The CDR3 spans 15 residues. V was pared by 3 bases and J by 9 bases, with 7 bases of the junction left unmatched.